The 19 T cell receptor beta chains presented below share a single source sample, sequenced in a study of shared clonotypes between healthy human individuals. Profiled with immunoSEQ multiplex PCR; TCRdb holds only in-frame clones, not every one. The sample holds around 940,000 clones, more than 75% seen once. The sample comprised memory CD4+ T cells sorted from blood. Subset of the sample: CD45RA-negative fraction. The receptor set was obtained from a man younger than 35 in good health.

In its sample, this clone was seen once. CDR3 DNA: TGTGCCAGCAGTGAACCGAACACCGGGGAGCTGTTTTTT. Translating gives CASSEPNTGELFF. The rearrangement joins TRBV25-1 to TRBJ2-2; D is unresolved. V dropped 2 bases and J dropped 0 bases, with 1 base sitting between them. CDR1 and CDR2 from the germline V gene are MGHDK and SYGVNS. The CDR3 totals 13 residues. The full variable domain, in which reference TRBV25-1 and TRBJ2-2 provide the parts outside the CDR3, is EADIYQTPRYLVIGTGKKITLECSQTMGHDKMYWYQQDPGMELHLIHYSYGVNSTEKGDLSSESTVSRIRTEHFPLTLESARPSHTSQYLCASSEPNTGELFFGEGSRLTVL.

To note about this clone: This CDR3 is also generated by other DNA sequences in the sample. This sequence joins TRBV30 and TRBJ2-3; D not resolved. The CDR3 has 12 amino acids. In germline, CDR1 is GTSNPN, CDR2 SVGIG (reference sequence). Trimming removed 1 base from V and 2 bases from J, with 4 bases in between. DNA for the CDR3: TGTGCCTGGAGTGACTCCACAGATACGCAGTATTTT. As protein: CAWSDSTDTQYF.

This clone was counted between two and nine times. CDR3 sequence (DNA): TGCAGCGTTCGAGCAGGGGGAGTGAACACTGAAGCTTTCTTT. This sequence encodes CSVRAGGVNTEAFF. The V gene is TRBV29-1, the J gene TRBJ1-1; 7 bases are a match to TRBD1. The CDR3 loop spans 14 amino acids. The germline V gene encodes CDR1 SQVTM and CDR2 ANQGSEA. V shed 5 bases, J shed 0 bases, and the junction held 6 bases outside the gene matches.

The genes are TRBV30 and TRBJ2-3; 12 bases match TRBD2. CDR1 and CDR2 (germline): GTSNPN, SVGIG (reference sequence). The CDR3 covers 16 residues. V lost 8 bases to trimming and J lost 4 bases; unmatched junction nucleotides: 13. This CDR3 reads CAGLRLAGGSSDTQYF. The CDR3, as DNA: TGTGCCGGCCTGCGGCTAGCGGGAGGGAGCTCAGATACGCAGTATTTT. Variable domain in full (rest from reference TRBV30 and TRBJ2-3): SQTIHQWPATLVQPVGSPLSLECTVEGTSNPNLYWYRQAAGRGLQLLFYSVGIGQISSEVPQNLSASRPQDRQFILSSKKLLLSDSGFYLCAGLRLAGGSSDTQYFGPGTRLTVL.

The chain is built from TRBV19 and TRBJ1-2, with D unresolved. The CDR3 contains 14 residues. Trimming took 10 bases from V and 4 from J, leaving 19 bases between them. Germline lookup yields CDR1 LNHDA and CDR2 SQIVND (reference sequence). CDR3 sequence reads: CATQRARGPYGYTF. In DNA form, the CDR3 reads TGTGCCACCCAACGGGCAAGAGGGCCCTATGGCTACACCTTC.

The V call is TRBV12-5, the J call TRBJ1-5, with D possibly being TRBD1 (6 bases). Germline CDR1 reads LGHNT; CDR2 reads FRNRAP. This CDR3 is built from 13 residues. Trimming left V 4 bases short and J 8 bases short, with 12 bases between. The CDR3 is CASGWGGSKPQHF. DNA for the CDR3: TGTGCTAGTGGTTGGGGGGGCAGCAAGCCCCAGCATTTT.

This clone was detected a few times. The DNA for the CDR3 is TGTGCCAGCAGCAATCGTTACGCCCTCCACTTT. Protein: CASSNRYALHF. V usage is TRBV7-8 and J usage is TRBJ1-6; D remains ambiguous. V lost 5 bases and J 14 bases, leaving 10 bases between the germline ends. Germline V gene sequence: CDR1 SGHVS, CDR2 FQNEAQ. The CDR3 totals 11 residues.

V and J are TRBV5-1 and TRBJ1-1; perhaps TRBD1 as D (5 bases). In germline, CDR1 is SGHRS, CDR2 YFSETQ. CDR3 length equals 11 residues. V was clipped by 5 bases and J by 7 bases, with 9 bases between them. The CDR3 spells CASRGRSEAFF. The CDR3 coding sequence is TGCGCCAGCAGGGGGCGAAGTGAAGCTTTCTTT.

This chain connects TRBV9 to TRBJ1-2; D may be TRBD1 (6 bases). V lost 4 bases and J lost 5, with 12 bases in between. The CDR3 spans 13 residues. Looked up from germline, CDR1 is SGDLS and CDR2 is YYNGEE. The CDR3 DNA follows: TGTGCCAGCAGCCCAGGGGACCAGTATGGCTACACCTTC. It translates to CASSPGDQYGYTF. Together with reference TRBV9 and TRBJ1-2, the CDR3 gives the full variable domain: DSGVTQTPKHLITATGQRVTLRCSPRSGDLSVYWYQQSLDQGLQFLIQYYNGEERAKGNILERFSAQQFPDLHSELNLSSLELGDSALYFCASSPGDQYGYTFGSGTRLTVV.

This chain uses TRBV7-9 with TRBJ2-1; D may be TRBD1 or TRBD2 (5 bases each). CDR3 length equals 17 residues. Trimming left V 2 bases short and J 3 bases short, with 17 bases between. The germline V gene encodes CDR1 SEHNR and CDR2 FQNEAQ (reference sequence). The CDR3: CASSLQAGRVGYNEQFF. The CDR3 bases are TGTGCCAGCAGCTTACAGGCGGGCAGGGTTGGCTACAATGAGCAGTTCTTC.

This clone was recorded a few times. The chain is built from TRBV12-2 and TRBJ2-5. TRBJ2-7 matches the DNA end more closely, so the J call is doubtful. TRBV12-2 constitutes a pseudogene. The CDR3 is 14 amino acids. The CDR3 reads CASRLAGGGGEQYF. For the CDR3, the DNA is TGTGCAAGTCGCTTAGCGGGTGGTGGTGGCGAGCAGTACTTC.

The gene calls are TRBV2 and TRBJ1-3; TRBD1 agrees at 8 bases. The V and J ends lost 3 bases and 0 bases, in that order; junction bases with no gene match: 4. The V gene's germline CDR1 is SNHLY and CDR2 FYNNEI. The CDR3 loop spans 16 amino acids. The CDR3, as DNA: TGTGCCAGCAGTGACAGGACAGGGCCCTCTGGAAACACCATATATTTT. It is translated as CASSDRTGPSGNTIYF.

The chain joins TRBV6-6 to TRBJ1-5; D is possibly TRBD1 (6 bases). The CDR3 loop spans 16 amino acids. Germline V gene data show CDR1 as MNHNY and CDR2 as SVGAGI (reference sequence). V dropped 5 bases and J dropped 6 bases, with 20 bases sitting between them. CDR3 coding DNA: TGTGCCAGCAGTCAAACCGGCGGGGGGGCAGGTCAGCCCCAGCATTTT. Amino acid sequence: CASSQTGGGAGQPQHF.

This sequence joins TRBV2 and TRBJ2-4; TRBD2 aligns across 7 bases. Looked up from germline, CDR1 is SNHLY and CDR2 is FYNNEI. V gave up 7 bases and J gave up 1 base; unmatched junction bases: 4. This CDR3 is built from 14 residues. The CDR3 DNA reads TGTGCCAGCAAACGGGAGGCGGCCAAAAACATTCAGTACTTC. Protein: CASKREAAKNIQYF.

This chain joins TRBV7-8 and TRBJ2-4, with D maybe TRBD2 (6 bases). The CDR3 has 14 amino acids. V lost 5 bases, J lost 1 base, and 9 bases lay in between. Looked up from germline, CDR1 is SGHVS and CDR2 is FQNEAQ. The CDR3 loop is CASSHGGAKNIQYF. The CDR3 DNA reads TGTGCCAGCAGCCATGGGGGGGCCAAAAACATTCAGTACTTC.

V is TRBV29-1 and J is TRBJ2-2, with D possibly matching TRBD1 (5 bases). Deletions cut 4 bases from V and 5 bases from J, with 11 bases between. Looked up from germline, CDR1 is SQVTM and CDR2 is ANQGSEA. This CDR3 is 13 amino acids long. The CDR3 protein is CSVVRGGTGELFF. CDR3 bases: TGCAGCGTTGTAAGGGGTGGGACCGGGGAGCTGTTTTTT.

This sequence joins TRBV30 and TRBJ1-2; 7 bases agree with TRBD1. Per the germline V gene, CDR1 is GTSNPN and CDR2 is SVGIG (reference sequence). The CDR3 is 16 amino acids. Trimming at V came to 3 bases and at J to 4 bases, leaving 14 bases not matched to a gene. The CDR3 region is CAWSDHHRGPSYGYTF. CDR3 DNA sequence: TGTGCCTGGAGCGACCATCACAGGGGCCCTAGCTATGGCTACACCTTC.

This chain connects TRBV5-1 to TRBJ1-5, with D perhaps TRBD1 (5 bases). The germline V gene has CDR1 SGHRS and CDR2 YFSETQ. This CDR3 has 16 amino acids. The V and J ends lost 2 bases and 2 bases respectively, with 14 bases between them. CDR3 DNA: TGCGCCAGCAGCTTCAGAGGGGTTGAGGGCAATCAGCCCCAGCATTTT. This translates into CASSFRGVEGNQPQHF.

This clone was detected a few times. The V and J genes are TRBV27 and TRBJ1-6; no clear D. This CDR3 spans 15 amino acids. The V gene lost 0 bases and the J gene lost 6 bases, with 9 bases spanning the gap. Germline V gene lookup returns CDR1 MNHEY and CDR2 SMNVEV (reference sequence). The CDR3: CASSLSGSGNSPLHF. The CDR3 DNA follows: TGTGCCAGCAGTTTATCCGGGAGCGGTAATTCACCCCTCCACTTT.